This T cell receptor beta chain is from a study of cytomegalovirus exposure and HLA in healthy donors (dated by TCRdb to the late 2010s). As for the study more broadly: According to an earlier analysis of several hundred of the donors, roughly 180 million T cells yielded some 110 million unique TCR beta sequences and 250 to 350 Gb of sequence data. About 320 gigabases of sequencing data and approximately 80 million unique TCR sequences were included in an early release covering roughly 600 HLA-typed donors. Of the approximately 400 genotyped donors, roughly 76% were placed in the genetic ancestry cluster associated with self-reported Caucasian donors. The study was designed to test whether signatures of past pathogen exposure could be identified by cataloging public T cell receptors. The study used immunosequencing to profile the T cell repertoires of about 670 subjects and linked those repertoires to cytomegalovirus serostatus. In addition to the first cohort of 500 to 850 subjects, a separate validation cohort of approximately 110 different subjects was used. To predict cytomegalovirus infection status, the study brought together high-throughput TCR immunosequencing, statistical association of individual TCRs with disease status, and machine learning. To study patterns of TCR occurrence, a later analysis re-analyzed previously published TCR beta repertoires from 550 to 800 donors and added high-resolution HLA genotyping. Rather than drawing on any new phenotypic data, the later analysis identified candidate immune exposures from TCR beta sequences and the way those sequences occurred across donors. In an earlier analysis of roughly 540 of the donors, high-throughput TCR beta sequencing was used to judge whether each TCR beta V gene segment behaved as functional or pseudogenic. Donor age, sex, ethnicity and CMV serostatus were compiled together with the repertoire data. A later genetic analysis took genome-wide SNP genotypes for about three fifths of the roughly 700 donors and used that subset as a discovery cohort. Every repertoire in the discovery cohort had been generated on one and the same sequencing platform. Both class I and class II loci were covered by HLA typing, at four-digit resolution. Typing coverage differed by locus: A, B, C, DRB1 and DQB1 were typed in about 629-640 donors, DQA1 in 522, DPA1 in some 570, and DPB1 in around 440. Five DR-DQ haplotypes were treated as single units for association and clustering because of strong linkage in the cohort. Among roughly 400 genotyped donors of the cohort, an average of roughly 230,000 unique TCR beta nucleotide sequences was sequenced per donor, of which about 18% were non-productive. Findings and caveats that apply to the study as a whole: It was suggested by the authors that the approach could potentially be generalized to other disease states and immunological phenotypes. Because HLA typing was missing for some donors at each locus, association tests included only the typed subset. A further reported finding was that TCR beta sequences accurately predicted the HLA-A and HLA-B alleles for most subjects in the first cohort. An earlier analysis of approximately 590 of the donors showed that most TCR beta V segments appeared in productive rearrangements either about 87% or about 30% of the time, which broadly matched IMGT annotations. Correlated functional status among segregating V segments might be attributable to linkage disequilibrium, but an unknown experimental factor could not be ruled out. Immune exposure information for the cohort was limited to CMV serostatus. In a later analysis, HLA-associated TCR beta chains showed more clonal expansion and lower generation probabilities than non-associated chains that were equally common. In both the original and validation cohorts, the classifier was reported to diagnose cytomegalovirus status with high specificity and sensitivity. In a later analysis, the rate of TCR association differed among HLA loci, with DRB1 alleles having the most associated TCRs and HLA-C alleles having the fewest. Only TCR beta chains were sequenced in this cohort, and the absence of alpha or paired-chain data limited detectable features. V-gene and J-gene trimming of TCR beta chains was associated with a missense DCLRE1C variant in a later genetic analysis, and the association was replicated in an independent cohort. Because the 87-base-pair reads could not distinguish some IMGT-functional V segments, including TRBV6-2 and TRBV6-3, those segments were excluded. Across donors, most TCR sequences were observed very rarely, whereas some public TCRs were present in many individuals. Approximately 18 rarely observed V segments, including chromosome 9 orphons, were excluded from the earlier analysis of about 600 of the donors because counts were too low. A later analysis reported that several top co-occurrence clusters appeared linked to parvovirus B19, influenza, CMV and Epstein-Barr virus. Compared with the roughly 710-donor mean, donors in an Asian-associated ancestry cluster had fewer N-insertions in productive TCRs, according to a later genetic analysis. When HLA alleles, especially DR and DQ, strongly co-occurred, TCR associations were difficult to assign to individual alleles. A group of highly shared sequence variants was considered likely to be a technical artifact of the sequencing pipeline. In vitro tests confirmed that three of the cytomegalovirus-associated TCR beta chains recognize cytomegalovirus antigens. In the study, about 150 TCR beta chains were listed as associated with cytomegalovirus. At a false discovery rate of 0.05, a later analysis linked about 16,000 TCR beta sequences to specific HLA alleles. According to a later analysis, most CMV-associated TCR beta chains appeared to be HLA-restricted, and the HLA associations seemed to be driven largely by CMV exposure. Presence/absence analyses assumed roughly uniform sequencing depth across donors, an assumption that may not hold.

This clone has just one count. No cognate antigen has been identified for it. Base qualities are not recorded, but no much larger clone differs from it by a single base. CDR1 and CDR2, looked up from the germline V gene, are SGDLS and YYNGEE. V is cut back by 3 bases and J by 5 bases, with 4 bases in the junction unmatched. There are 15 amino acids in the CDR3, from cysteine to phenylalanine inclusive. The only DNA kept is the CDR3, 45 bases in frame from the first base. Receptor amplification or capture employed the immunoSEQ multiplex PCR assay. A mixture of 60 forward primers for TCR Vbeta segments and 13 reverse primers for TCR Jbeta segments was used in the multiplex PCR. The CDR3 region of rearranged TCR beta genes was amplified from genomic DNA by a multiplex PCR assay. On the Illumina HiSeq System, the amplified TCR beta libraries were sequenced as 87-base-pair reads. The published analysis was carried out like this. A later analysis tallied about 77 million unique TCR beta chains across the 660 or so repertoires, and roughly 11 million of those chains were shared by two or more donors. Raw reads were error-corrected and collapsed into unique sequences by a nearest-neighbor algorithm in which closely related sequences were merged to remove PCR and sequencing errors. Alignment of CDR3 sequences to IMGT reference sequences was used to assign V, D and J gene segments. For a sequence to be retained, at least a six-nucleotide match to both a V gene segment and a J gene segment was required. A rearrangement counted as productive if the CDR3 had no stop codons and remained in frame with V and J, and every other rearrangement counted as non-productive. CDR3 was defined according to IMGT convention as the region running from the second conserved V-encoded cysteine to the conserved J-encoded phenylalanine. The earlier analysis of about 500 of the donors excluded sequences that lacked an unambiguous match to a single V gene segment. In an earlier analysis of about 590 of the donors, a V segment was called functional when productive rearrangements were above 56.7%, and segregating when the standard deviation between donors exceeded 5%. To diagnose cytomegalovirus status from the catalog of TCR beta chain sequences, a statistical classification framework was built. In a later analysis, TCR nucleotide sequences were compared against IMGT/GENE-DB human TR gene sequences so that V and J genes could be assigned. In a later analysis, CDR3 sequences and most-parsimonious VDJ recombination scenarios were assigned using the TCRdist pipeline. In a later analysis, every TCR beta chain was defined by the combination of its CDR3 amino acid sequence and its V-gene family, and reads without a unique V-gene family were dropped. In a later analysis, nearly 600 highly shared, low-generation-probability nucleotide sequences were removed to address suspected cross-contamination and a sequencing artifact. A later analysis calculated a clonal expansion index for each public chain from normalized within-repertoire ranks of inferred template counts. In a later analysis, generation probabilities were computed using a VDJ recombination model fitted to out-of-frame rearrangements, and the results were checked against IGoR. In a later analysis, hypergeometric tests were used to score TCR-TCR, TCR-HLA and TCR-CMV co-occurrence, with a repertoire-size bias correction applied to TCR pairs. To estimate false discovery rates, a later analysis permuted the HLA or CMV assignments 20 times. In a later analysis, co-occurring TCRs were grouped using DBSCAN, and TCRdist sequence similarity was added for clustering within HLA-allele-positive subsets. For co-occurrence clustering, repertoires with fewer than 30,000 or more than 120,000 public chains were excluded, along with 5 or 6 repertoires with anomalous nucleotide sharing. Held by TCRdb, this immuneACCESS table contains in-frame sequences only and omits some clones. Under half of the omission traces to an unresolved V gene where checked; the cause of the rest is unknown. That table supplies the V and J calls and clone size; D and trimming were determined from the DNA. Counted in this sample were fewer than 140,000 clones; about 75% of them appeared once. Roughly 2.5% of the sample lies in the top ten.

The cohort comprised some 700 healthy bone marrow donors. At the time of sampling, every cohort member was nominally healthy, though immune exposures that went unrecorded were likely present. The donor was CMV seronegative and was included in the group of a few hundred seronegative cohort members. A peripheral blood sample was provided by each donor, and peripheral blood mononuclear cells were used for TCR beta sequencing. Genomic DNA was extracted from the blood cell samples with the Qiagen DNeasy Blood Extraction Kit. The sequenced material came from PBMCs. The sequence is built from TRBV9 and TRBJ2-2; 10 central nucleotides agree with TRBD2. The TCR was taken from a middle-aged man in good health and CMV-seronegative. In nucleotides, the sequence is TGTGCCAGCAGCGCGAGCGGGGGGGCGACCGGGGAGCTGTTTTTT. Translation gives CASSASGGATGELFF.